The 2 T cell receptor beta chains below come from one sample, sequenced in a study of blood T cell repertoires in COVID-19. Profiled with immunoSEQ multiplex PCR; TCRdb holds only in-frame clones, not every one. The table records around 330,000 clones, around 85% of them present only once. Sequenced input: PBMCs or T cells enriched from blood (not recorded which). These TCRs come from a woman aged 25 to 39 who had been exposed to COVID-19.

The chain couples TRBV28 to TRBJ1-2, with unresolved D. Trimming took 3 bases from V and 4 from J, leaving 9 bases between them. CDR1 is MDHEN and CDR2 is SYDVKM in the germline V gene. CDR3 length: 13 residues. In nucleotides, the CDR3 is TGTGCCAGCAGTTTTGGGCAGATCTATGGCTACACCTTC. Protein: CASSFGQIYGYTF.

The chain couples TRBV5-1 to TRBJ2-3, with D perhaps TRBD2 (5 bases). The ends were cut back, 1 base at V and 0 bases at J, with 9 bases in the middle. The CDR3 runs 15 residues. The germline V gene has CDR1 SGHRS and CDR2 YFSETQ. DNA for the CDR3: TGCGCCAGCAGCTTGTACGGAGGAAGCACAGATACGCAGTATTTT. Translated: CASSLYGGSTDTQYF. Full variable domain (outside the CDR3, taken from reference TRBV5-1 and TRBJ2-3): KAGVTQTPRYLIKTRGQQVTLSCSPISGHRSVSWYQQTPGQGLQFLFEYFSETQRNKGNFPGRFSGRQFSNSRSEMNVSTLELGDSALYLCASSLYGGSTDTQYFGPGTRLTVL.